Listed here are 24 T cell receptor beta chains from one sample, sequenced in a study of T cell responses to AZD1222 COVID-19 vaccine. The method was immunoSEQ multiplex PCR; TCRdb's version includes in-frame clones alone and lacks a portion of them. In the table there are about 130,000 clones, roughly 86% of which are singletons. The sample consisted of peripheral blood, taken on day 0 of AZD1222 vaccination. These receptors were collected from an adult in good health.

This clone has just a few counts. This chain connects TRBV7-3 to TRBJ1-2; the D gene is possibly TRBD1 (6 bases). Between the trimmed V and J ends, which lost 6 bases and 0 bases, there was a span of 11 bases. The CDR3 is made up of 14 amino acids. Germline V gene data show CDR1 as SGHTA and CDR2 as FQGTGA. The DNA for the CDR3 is TGTGCCAGCAGGGCGGACAGAACTAACTATGGCTACACCTTC. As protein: CASRADRTNYGYTF.

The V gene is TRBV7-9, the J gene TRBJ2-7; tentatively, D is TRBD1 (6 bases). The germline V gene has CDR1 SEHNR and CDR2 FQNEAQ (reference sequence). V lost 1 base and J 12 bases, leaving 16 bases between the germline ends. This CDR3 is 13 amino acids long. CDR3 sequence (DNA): TGTGCCAGCAGCTTAGAGGGGACATATATTATGTACTTC. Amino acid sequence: CASSLEGTYIMYF.

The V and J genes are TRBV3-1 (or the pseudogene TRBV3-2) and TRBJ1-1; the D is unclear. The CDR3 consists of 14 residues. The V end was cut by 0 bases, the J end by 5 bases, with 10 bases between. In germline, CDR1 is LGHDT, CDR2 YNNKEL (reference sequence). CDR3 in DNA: TGTGCCAGCAGCCAAGATCCAAGCCTTACTGAAGCTTTCTTT. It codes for CASSQDPSLTEAFF.

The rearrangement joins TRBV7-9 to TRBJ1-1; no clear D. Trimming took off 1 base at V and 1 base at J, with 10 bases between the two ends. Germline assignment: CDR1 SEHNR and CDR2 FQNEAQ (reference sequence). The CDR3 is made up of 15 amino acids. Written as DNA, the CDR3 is TGTGCCAGCAGCTTAGTTGTCGGCTCGAACACTGAAGCTTTCTTT. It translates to CASSLVVGSNTEAFF. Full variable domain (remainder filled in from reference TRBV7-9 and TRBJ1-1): DTGVSQNPRHKITKRGQNVTFRCDPISEHNRLYWYRQTLGQGPEFLTYFQNEAQLEKSRLLSDRFSAERPKGSFSTLEIQRTEQGDSAMYLCASSLVVGSNTEAFFGQGTRLTVV.

Here the CDR3 reads CASRQPGIDPGYTF. CDR3 sequence (DNA): TGTGCCAGCAGGCAACCCGGGATCGACCCTGGCTACACCTTC. The rearrangement links TRBV7-2 to TRBJ1-2, with D hard to call. CDR1 and CDR2 from the germline V gene are SGHTA and FQGNSA. The CDR3 totals 14 residues. V lost 6 bases and J 7 bases, leaving 18 bases between the germline ends.

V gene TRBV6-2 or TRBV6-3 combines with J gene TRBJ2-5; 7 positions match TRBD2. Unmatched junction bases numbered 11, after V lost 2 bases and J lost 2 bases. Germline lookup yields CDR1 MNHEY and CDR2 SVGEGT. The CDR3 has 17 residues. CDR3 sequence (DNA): TGTGCCAGCAGTTACAGGGCGGGAGTGGGTAGACAAGAGACCCAGTACTTC. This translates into CASSYRAGVGRQETQYF.

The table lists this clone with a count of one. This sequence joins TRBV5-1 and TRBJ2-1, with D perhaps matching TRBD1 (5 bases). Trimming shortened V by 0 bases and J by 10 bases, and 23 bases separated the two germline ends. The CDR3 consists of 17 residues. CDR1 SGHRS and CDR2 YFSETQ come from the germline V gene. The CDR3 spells CASSLDRPSAVGVEQFF. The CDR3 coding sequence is TGCGCCAGCAGCTTGGACAGACCGTCCGCGGTAGGGGTCGAGCAGTTCTTC. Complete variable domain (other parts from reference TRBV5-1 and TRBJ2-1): KAGVTQTPRYLIKTRGQQVTLSCSPISGHRSVSWYQQTPGQGLQFLFEYFSETQRNKGNFPGRFSGRQFSNSRSEMNVSTLELGDSALYLCASSLDRPSAVGVEQFFGPGTRLTVL.

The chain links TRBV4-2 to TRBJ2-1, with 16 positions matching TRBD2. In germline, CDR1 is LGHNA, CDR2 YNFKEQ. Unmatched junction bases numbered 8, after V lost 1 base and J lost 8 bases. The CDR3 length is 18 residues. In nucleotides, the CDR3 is TGTGCCAGCAGCCAAGGGGGACTAGCGGGAGGGATGGTCGATGAGCAGTTCTTC. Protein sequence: CASSQGGLAGGMVDEQFF.

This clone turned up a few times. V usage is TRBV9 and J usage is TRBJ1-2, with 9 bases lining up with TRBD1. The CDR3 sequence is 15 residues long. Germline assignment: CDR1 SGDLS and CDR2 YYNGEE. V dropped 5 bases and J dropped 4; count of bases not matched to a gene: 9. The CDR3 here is CASRAFGQGSYGYTF. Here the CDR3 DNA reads TGTGCCAGCAGGGCGTTCGGACAGGGGTCCTATGGCTACACCTTC.

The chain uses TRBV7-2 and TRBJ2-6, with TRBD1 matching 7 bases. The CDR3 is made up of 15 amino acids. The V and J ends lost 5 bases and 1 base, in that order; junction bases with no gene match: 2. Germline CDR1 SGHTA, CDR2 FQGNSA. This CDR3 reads CASSHRGSGANVLTF. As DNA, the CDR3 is TGTGCCAGCAGCCACAGGGGATCTGGGGCCAACGTCCTGACTTTC.

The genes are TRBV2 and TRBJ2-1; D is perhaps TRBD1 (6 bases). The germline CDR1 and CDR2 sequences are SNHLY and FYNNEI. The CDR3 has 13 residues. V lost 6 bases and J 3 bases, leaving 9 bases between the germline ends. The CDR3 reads CASSRDNYNEQFF. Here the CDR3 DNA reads TGTGCCAGCAGCCGGGACAACTACAATGAGCAGTTCTTC.

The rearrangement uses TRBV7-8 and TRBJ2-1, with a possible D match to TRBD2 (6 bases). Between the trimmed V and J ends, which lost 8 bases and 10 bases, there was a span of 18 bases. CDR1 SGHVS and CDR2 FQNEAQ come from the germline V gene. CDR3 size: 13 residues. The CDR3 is CASGAVGGREQFF. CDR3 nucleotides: TGTGCCAGCGGGGCGGTGGGAGGTCGGGAGCAGTTCTTC. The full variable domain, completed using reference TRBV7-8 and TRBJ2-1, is GAGVSQSPRYKVAKRGQDVALRCDPISGHVSLFWYQQALGQGPEFLTYFQNEAQLDKSGLPSDRFFAERPEGSVSTLKIQRTQQEDSAVYLCASGAVGGREQFFGPGTRLTVL.

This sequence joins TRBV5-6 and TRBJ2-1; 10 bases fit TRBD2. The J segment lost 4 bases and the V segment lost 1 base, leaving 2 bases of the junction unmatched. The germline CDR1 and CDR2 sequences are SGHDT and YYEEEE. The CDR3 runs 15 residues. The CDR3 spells CASSLRTSGYNEQFF. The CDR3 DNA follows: TGTGCCAGCAGCTTGCGGACTAGCGGTTACAATGAGCAGTTCTTC.

CDR3 sequence (DNA): TGTGCCAGTAGGTCCGGGGGCGCGGGAGAAGGTAAGCAGTTCTTC. Translated, it gives CASRSGGAGEGKQFF. This sequence joins TRBV19 and TRBJ2-1; D might be TRBD2 (7 bases). Germline CDR1 is LNHDA and CDR2 is SQIVND (reference sequence). V was pared by 6 bases and J by 11 bases, with 23 bases between. The length of the CDR3 is 15 residues.

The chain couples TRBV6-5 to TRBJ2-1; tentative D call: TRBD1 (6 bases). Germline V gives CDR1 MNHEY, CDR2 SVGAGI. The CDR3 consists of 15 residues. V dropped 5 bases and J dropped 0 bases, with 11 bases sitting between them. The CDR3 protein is CASSLQGSSYNEQFF. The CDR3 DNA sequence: TGTGCCAGCAGTCTCCAGGGGAGCTCCTACAATGAGCAGTTCTTC.

CDR3 bases: TGTGCCAGTGACACCAACTACAATGAGCAGTTCTTC. Translating gives CASDTNYNEQFF. V usage is TRBV28 and J usage is TRBJ2-1; D is unclear. CDR3 length: 12 amino acids. CDR1 MDHEN and CDR2 SYDVKM come from the germline V gene. The germline V and J ends were trimmed by 9 bases and 3 bases, with 9 bases remaining between them.

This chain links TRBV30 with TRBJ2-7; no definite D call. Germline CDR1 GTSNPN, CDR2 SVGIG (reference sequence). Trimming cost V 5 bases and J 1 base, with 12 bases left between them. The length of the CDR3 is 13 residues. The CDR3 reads CAWLPVPSYEQYF. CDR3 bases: TGTGCCTGGCTGCCAGTTCCTTCCTACGAGCAGTACTTC.

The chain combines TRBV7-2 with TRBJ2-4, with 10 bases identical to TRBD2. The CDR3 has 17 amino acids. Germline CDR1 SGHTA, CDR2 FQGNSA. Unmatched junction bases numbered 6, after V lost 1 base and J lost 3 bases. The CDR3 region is CASSLGLAGVGKNIQYF. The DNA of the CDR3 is TGTGCCAGCAGCTTAGGTCTAGCGGGAGTGGGCAAAAACATTCAGTACTTC.

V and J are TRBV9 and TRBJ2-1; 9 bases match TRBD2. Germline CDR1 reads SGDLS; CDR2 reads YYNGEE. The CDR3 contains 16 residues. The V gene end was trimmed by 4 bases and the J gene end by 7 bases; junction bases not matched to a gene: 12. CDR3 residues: CASSLTGGGAGNEQFF. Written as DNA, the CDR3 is TGTGCCAGCAGCCTTACTGGCGGGGGGGCCGGGAATGAGCAGTTCTTC.

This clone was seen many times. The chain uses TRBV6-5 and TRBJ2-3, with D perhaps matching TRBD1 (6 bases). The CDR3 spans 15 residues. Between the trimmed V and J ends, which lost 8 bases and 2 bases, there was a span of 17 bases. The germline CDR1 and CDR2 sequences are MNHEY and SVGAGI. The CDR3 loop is CASLDIPGATDTQYF. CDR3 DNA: TGTGCCAGCCTGGATATCCCAGGGGCCACAGATACGCAGTATTTT.

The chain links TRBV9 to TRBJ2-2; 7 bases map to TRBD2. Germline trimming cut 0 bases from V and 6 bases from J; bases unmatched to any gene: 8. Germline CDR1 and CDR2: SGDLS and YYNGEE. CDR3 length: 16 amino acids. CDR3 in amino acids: CASSVASGAAAGELFF. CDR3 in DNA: TGTGCCAGCAGCGTAGCAAGCGGGGCAGCCGCCGGGGAGCTGTTTTTT.

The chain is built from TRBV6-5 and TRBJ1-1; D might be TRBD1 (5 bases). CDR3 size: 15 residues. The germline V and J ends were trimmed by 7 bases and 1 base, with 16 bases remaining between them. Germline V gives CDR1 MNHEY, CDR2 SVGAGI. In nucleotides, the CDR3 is TGTGCCAGCACCTTACTAGGACATCCGAACACTGAAGCTTTCTTT. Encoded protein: CASTLLGHPNTEAFF.

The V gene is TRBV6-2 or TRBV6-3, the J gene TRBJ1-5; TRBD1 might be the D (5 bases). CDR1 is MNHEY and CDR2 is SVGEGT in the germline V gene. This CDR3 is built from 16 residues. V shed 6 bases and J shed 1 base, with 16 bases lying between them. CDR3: CASSKYSGISNQPQHF. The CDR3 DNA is TGTGCCAGCAGCAAATACTCAGGGATCAGCAATCAGCCCCAGCATTTT.

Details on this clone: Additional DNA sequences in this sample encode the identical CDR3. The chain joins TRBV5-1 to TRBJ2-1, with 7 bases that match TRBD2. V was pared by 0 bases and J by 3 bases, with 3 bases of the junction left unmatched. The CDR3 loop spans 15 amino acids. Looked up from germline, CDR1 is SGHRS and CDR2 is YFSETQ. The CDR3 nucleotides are TGCGCCAGCAGCTTGGCTAGCGGAAGCTACAATGAGCAGTTCTTC. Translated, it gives CASSLASGSYNEQFF.